The 15 T cell receptor beta chains below were found in one sample sequenced in a study of OX40 agonist ivuxolimab in advanced cancers. TCRdb keeps only in-frame clones here, not all; method: immunoSEQ multiplex PCR. Here the sample spans about 18,000 clones, 60% to 80% being singletons. The source material was CD4+ or CD8+ T cells sorted from blood, sampled in a trial of the OX40 agonist ivuxolimab. These receptors came from an adult with an advanced solid tumor such as melanoma, head and neck, liver or kidney cancer.

As to this clone: One end of the junction varies from germline; a read error may be responsible. The chain employs TRBV5-3 and TRBJ2-7, with 11 bases that match TRBD2. TRBV5-3 is assigned to the ORF class and has an uncertain function. The CDR3 runs to 14 residues. The DNA for the CDR3 is TGTGCCAGCAGCTTAGCGGGAGGGAGGCCCGAGCAGTACTTC. This sequence encodes CASSLAGGRPEQYF.

The DNA of the CDR3 is TGTGCCAGCAGCTTAAGGACTGACCATGGCTACACCTTC. Protein: CASSLRTDHGYTF. This chain uses TRBV7-8 with TRBJ1-2; D is unresolved. Germline values: CDR1 SGHVS, CDR2 FQNEAQ. V was cut by 2 bases and J by 6 bases, with 10 bases left in between. This CDR3 has 13 residues.

This clone was seen a few times. This chain joins TRBV5-1 and TRBJ1-1; 8 bases are a match to TRBD1. The germline V gene has CDR1 SGHRS and CDR2 YFSETQ. Trimming at V came to 4 bases and at J to 4 bases, leaving 6 bases not matched to a gene. The CDR3 runs 14 residues. In nucleotides, the CDR3 is TGCGCCAGCAGCCCCGGGACAGGAACCACTGAAGCTTTCTTT. As protein: CASSPGTGTTEAFF.

This clone was counted a few times. V is TRBV14 and J is TRBJ1-1; D ambiguous. The CDR3 is 19 residues long. V lost 0 bases to trimming and J lost 3 bases, with 23 bases between them. Germline values: CDR1 SGHDN, CDR2 FVKESK. This CDR3 is CASSQDRPPWRGSDTEAFF. The CDR3 region has the DNA TGTGCCAGCAGCCAAGATAGGCCCCCTTGGCGGGGTTCGGACACTGAAGCTTTCTTT.

The chain combines TRBV7-2 with TRBJ2-1, with D tentatively TRBD1 (6 bases). Germline V gene lookup returns CDR1 SGHTA and CDR2 FQGNSA. The ends were cut back, 2 bases at V and 15 bases at J, with 11 bases in the middle. The CDR3 contains 11 residues. The CDR3 protein is CASSLQGSPFF. In nucleotides, the CDR3 is TGTGCCAGCAGCTTACAGGGGAGCCCGTTCTTC.

Only a few counts were recorded for this clone. The J gene is TRBJ2-7, the V gene TRBV7-9; D is uncertain. The CDR3 extends over 11 amino acids. V was trimmed by 3 bases and J by 3 bases, leaving 3 bases between them. Germline V gives CDR1 SEHNR, CDR2 FQNEAQ (reference sequence). The CDR3 DNA is TGTGCCAGCAGCTTTAACTACGAGCAGTACTTC. The encoded protein is CASSFNYEQYF.

A single count supports this clone. V and J are TRBV28 and TRBJ1-5; D perhaps matches TRBD1 (5 bases). The CDR3 contains 15 residues. With 3 bases removed from V and 2 bases from J, the gap between germline ends came to 11 bases. Germline V gene data show CDR1 as MDHEN and CDR2 as SYDVKM. The CDR3 DNA reads TGTGCCAGCAGTTTGAGCGCGGGGGGCAATCAGCCCCAGCATTTT. Protein product: CASSLSAGGNQPQHF.

The chain joins TRBV27 to TRBJ1-5; 7 nucleotides align to TRBD1. The CDR3 extends over 14 amino acids. V dropped 4 bases and J dropped 3; count of bases not matched to a gene: 3. Germline CDR1 MNHEY, CDR2 SMNVEV (reference sequence). CDR3 residues: CASSSGQNNQPQHF. For the CDR3, the DNA is TGTGCCAGCAGTTCGGGACAGAACAATCAGCCCCAGCATTTT.

This clone appeared a single time. Other DNA sequences in this specimen translate into the identical CDR3. V usage is TRBV19 and J usage is TRBJ2-7, with a weak D call TRBD1 (5 bases). Germline values: CDR1 LNHDA, CDR2 SQIVND (reference sequence). V gave up 5 bases and J gave up 2 bases, with 13 bases separating them. The CDR3 loop spans 14 amino acids. The CDR3 nucleotides read TGTGCCAGTAGTCCCAGGGATGGGACCTACGAGCAGTACTTC. Translation: CASSPRDGTYEQYF.

The V call is TRBV11-2, the J call TRBJ2-1, with D perhaps matching TRBD1 or TRBD2 (5 bases each). Trimming took 5 bases from V and 7 from J, leaving 18 bases between them. The CDR3 runs 15 residues. The V gene's germline CDR1 is SGHAT and CDR2 FQNNGV. The CDR3 spells CASSPPLGTGNEQFF. The CDR3 DNA reads as TGTGCCAGCAGCCCCCCACTAGGGACGGGGAATGAGCAGTTCTTC.

This chain joins TRBV18 and TRBJ2-2; D is possibly TRBD2 (6 bases). This CDR3 has 17 residues. The V gene's germline CDR1 is KGHSH and CDR2 LQKENI. V was pared by 3 bases and J by 4 bases, with 18 bases between. The CDR3 region is CASSPLDMEGSTGELFF. DNA for the CDR3: TGTGCCAGCTCACCCCTGGACATGGAGGGTTCCACCGGGGAGCTGTTTTTT.

This clone has only a few counts. The gene calls are TRBV9 and TRBJ2-7; D possibly corresponds to TRBD2 (6 bases). Per the germline V gene, CDR1 is SGDLS and CDR2 is YYNGEE. V lost 0 bases to trimming and J lost 7 bases, with 11 bases between them. This CDR3 region has 13 residues. Here the CDR3 reads CASSVVGAGEQYF. CDR3 coding DNA: TGTGCCAGCAGCGTAGTCGGGGCGGGAGAGCAGTACTTC.

The chain is built from TRBV6-6 and TRBJ2-7; D is undetermined. Trimming left V 6 bases short and J 5 bases short, with 5 bases between. The length of the CDR3 is 10 residues. The germline V gene has CDR1 MNHNY and CDR2 SVGAGI (reference sequence). The CDR3 sequence is CASRGDEQYF. CDR3 in DNA: TGTGCCAGCAGGGGTGACGAGCAGTACTTC.

Worth noting for this clone: Other DNA sequences from this sample encode an identical CDR3 as well. The CDR3 region has the DNA TGTGCCAGCAGCTGGACTAGCGGGAGCTACAATGAGCAGTTCTTC. Amino acid sequence: CASSWTSGSYNEQFF. The chain is built from TRBV6-6 and TRBJ2-1, with 13 bases fitting TRBD2. The CDR3 covers 15 residues. Germline V gene data show CDR1 as MNHNY and CDR2 as SVGAGI (reference sequence). The junction had 2 bases not matched to a gene; V was cut back by 6 bases and J by 3 bases.

The count of this clone is one. The chain recombines TRBV4-1 with TRBJ2-7, with D possibly TRBD1 on 5 matching bases. The CDR3 sequence is 14 residues long. Trimming took off 1 base at V and 2 bases at J, with 9 bases between the two ends. Germline V gene sequence: CDR1 MGHRA, CDR2 YSYEKL. The CDR3 loop reads CASSQVNRPYEQYF. CDR3 sequence (DNA): TGCGCCAGCAGCCAAGTTAACAGGCCCTACGAGCAGTACTTC.